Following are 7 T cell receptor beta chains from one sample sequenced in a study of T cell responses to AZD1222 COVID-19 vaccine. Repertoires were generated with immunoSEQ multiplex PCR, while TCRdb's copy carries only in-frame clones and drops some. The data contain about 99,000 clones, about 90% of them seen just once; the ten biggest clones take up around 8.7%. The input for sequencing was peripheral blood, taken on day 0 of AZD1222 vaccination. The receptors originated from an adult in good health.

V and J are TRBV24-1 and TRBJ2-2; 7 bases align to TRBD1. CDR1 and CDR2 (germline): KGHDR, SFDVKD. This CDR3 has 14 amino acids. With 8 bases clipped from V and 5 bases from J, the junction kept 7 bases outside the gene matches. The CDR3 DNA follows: TGTGCCACCAAAGGACAGGAGGAAACCGGGGAGCTGTTTTTT. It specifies CATKGQEETGELFF.

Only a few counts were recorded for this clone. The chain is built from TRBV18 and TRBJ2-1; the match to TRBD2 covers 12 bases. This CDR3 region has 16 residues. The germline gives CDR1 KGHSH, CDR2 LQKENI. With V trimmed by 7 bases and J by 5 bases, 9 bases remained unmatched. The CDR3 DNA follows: TGTGCCAGCTGTAGGCGGACTAGCGGGAATAACAATGAGCAGTTCTTC. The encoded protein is CASCRRTSGNNNEQFF.

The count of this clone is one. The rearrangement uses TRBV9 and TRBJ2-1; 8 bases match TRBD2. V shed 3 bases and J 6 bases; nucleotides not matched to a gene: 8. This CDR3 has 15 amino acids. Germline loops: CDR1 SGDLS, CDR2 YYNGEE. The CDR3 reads CASSAPGLDSNEQFF. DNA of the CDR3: TGTGCCAGCAGCGCACCGGGACTAGATTCCAATGAGCAGTTCTTC.

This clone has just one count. This chain's CDR3 is CATIVRGTTGSDTQYF. CDR3 coding DNA: TGTGCCACCATAGTGCGGGGGACTACTGGATCAGATACGCAGTATTTT. The chain uses TRBV13 and TRBJ2-3; 7 bases are a match to TRBD2. Germline V gene lookup returns CDR1 PRHDT and CDR2 FYEKMQ (reference sequence). The junction had 17 bases not matched to a gene; V was cut back by 10 bases and J by 4 bases. The CDR3 loop spans 16 amino acids.

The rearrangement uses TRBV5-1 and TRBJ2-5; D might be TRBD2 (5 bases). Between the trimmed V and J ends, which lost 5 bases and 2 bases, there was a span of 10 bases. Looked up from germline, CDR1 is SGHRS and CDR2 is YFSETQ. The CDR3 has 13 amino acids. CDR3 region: CASRAGSQETQYF. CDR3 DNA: TGCGCCAGCAGGGCGGGTTCTCAAGAGACCCAGTACTTC.

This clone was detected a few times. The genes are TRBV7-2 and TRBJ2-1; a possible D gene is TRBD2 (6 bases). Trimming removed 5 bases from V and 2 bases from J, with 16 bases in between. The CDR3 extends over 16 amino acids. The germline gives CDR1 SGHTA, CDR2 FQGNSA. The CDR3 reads CASSRGTQGAYNEQFF. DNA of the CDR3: TGTGCCAGCAGCAGAGGGACTCAAGGCGCCTACAATGAGCAGTTCTTC.

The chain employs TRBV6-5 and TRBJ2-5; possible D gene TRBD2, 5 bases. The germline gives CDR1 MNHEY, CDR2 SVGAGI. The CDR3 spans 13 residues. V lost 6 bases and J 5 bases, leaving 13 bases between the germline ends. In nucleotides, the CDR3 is TGTGCCAGCAGGGTCCGGGGTCAGGAGACCCAGTACTTC. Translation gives CASRVRGQETQYF.